The sequence of this T cell receptor (beta chain) was determined in a study of Ad26.COV2.S vaccination and SARS-CoV-2 variants. Notes on the study in general: Participants in the vaccine arm had higher spike-specific TCR breadth; placebo recipients had lower. Reportedly, spike-specific CD8+ and CD4+ T cell responses achieved substantial breadth once vaccination had taken place.

Remarks on this clone: Its specificity is not known.

Treatment described: 19 received Ad26.COV2.S at low or high dose, single or two shots; a few received placebo; per-sample allocation not given. At day 63 after the first vaccine or placebo injection, samples were drawn. This table comes from immunoSEQ multiplex PCR, and its TCRdb copy is limited to in-frame clones, with some not included. This sample carries 300,000 to 350,000 clones, 90% of them seen once, and the ten largest clones take roughly 6%. Trimming left V 5 bases short and J 6 bases short, with 10 bases between. CDR3 size: 13 residues. The germline V gene encodes CDR1 SGHTA and CDR2 FQGTGA.

The genes are TRBV7-3 and TRBJ2-2, with D possibly matching TRBD2 (6 bases). Sequenced material: peripheral blood, taken in a trial of Ad26.COV2.S vaccine versus placebo. The receptor's source is a person between 18 and 65 years old who received the Ad26.COV2.S COVID-19 vaccine or a placebo. The CDR3 is CASSRLGAGELFF. The CDR3, as DNA: TGTGCCAGCAGCCGACTAGGGGCCGGGGAGCTGTTTTTT. The whole variable domain, remainder taken from reference TRBV7-3 and TRBJ2-2, is GAGVSQTPSNKVTEKGKYVELRCDPISGHTALYWYRQSLGQGPEFLIYFQGTGAADDSGLPNDRFFAVRPEGSVSTLKIQRTERGDSAVYLCASSRLGAGELFFGEGSRLTVL.